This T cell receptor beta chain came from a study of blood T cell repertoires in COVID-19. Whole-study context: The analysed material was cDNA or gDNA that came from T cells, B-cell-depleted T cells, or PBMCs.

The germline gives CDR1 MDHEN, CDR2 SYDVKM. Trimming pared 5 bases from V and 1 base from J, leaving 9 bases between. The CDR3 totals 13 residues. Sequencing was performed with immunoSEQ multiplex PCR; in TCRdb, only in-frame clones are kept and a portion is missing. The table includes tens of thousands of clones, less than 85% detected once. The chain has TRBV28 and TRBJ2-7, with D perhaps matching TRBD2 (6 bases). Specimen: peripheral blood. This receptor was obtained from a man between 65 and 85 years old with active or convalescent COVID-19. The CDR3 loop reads CASSDGTSYEQYF. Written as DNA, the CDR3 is TGTGCCAGCAGTGATGGGACTTCCTACGAGCAGTACTTC.